These 26 T cell receptor beta chains came from one sample sequenced in a study of CD8+ T cells in alopecia areata. RNA was extracted and reverse transcribed into cDNA as the sequencing template. The table came from immunoSEQ multiplex PCR; TCRdb's copy has only in-frame clones and leaves some out. The data hold 200,000 to 250,000 clones, with more than 45% observed a single time. Treatment described: oral pan-JAK inhibitor, 5-10 mg twice daily. The specimen was CD4+ T cells sorted from blood, collected at week 4, from a patient treated with tofacitinib. Receptors originate from a human donor with alopecia areata.

CDR3 nucleotides: TGCGCCAGCAGCCAAGGCGGACAGAATGGGTATGGCTACACCTTC. Encoded protein: CASSQGGQNGYGYTF. The chain carries TRBV4-3 and TRBJ1-2; D is possibly TRBD1 (6 bases). The CDR3 is 15 residues long. Germline V gives CDR1 LGHNA, CDR2 YSLEER. V was clipped by 1 base and J by 5 bases, with 14 bases between them.

This chain links TRBV7-2 with TRBJ1-2; D call uncertain. Germline V gene lookup returns CDR1 SGHTA and CDR2 FQGNSA. The germline V and J ends were trimmed by 4 bases and 4 bases, with 13 bases remaining between them. The CDR3 spans 14 residues. CDR3 in DNA: TGTGCCAGCAGCTCCATCCAATCACCCTATGGCTACACCTTC. Translating it yields CASSSIQSPYGYTF.

This clone turned up a few times. CDR3: CSVQQGGTGELFF. The CDR3 DNA follows: TGCAGCGTTCAGCAGGGAGGAACCGGGGAGCTGTTTTTT. The chain joins TRBV29-1 to TRBJ2-2, with D tentatively TRBD2 (6 bases). Germline V gives CDR1 SQVTM, CDR2 ANQGSEA. The CDR3 contains 13 residues. V lost 5 bases and J 5 bases, leaving 12 bases between the germline ends.

This chain connects TRBV2 to TRBJ1-6, with 9 nucleotides matching TRBD1. The V gene's germline CDR1 is SNHLY and CDR2 FYNNEI. V lost 8 bases, J lost 6 bases, and 8 bases stayed unmatched. This CDR3 contains 15 residues. DNA of the CDR3: TGTGCCAGCCCTAAGGACAGGGGCTCTAATTCACCCCTCCACTTT. This sequence encodes CASPKDRGSNSPLHF.

This clone was observed once. The V and J genes are TRBV6-1 and TRBJ2-2, with D uncertain. Per germline, CDR1 MNHNS and CDR2 SASEGT. This CDR3 has 13 amino acids. The germline V and J ends were trimmed by 2 bases and 6 bases, with 7 bases remaining between them. The CDR3 spells CASSETRPGELFF. Here the CDR3 DNA reads TGTGCCAGCAGTGAAACCCGACCCGGGGAGCTGTTTTTT.

This clone was found a few times. The chain carries TRBV4-3 and TRBJ2-3, with 8 bases lining up with TRBD2. Germline V lookup: CDR1 LGHNA, CDR2 YSLEER. The length of the CDR3 is 20 residues. The junction had 14 bases not matched to a gene; V was cut back by 0 bases and J by 0 bases. CDR3 loop: CASSQDTASGLLTSTDTQYF. CDR3 sequence (DNA): TGCGCCAGCAGCCAAGACACCGCTAGCGGGTTACTTACTAGCACAGATACGCAGTATTTT.

The chain uses TRBV20-1 and TRBJ1-2; possibly TRBD1 for D (5 bases). This CDR3 is built from 11 residues. V shed 3 bases and J shed 5 bases, with 7 bases lying between them. Germline CDR1 reads DFQATT; CDR2 reads SNEGSKA (reference sequence). Written as DNA, the CDR3 is TGCAGTGCTAGGGACATTTATGGCTACACCTTC. Its translation: CSARDIYGYTF.

The chain uses TRBV25-1 and TRBJ1-5; no clear D gene. CDR3 length: 12 amino acids. The germline gives CDR1 MGHDK, CDR2 SYGVNS. Trimming removed 8 bases from V and 2 bases from J, with 7 bases in between. Written as DNA, the CDR3 is TGTGCCAGCGGGGTGGGCAATCAGCCCCAGCATTTT. Protein sequence: CASGVGNQPQHF.

This clone was seen repeatedly, ten times or more. The CDR3 DNA reads TGTGCCAGCAGCTCGGGACAGGGAAACAATGAGCAGTTCTTC. It yields the protein CASSSGQGNNEQFF. The genes are TRBV5-6 and TRBJ2-1; TRBD1 matches at 9 bases. The CDR3 is 14 amino acids. Trimming took 3 bases from V and 5 from J; bases not matched to a gene: 3. CDR1 and CDR2 from the germline V gene are SGHDT and YYEEEE.

V usage is TRBV10-3 and J usage is TRBJ2-1; TRBD2 is a possible D gene (6 bases). Trimming cost V 11 bases and J 1 base, with 18 bases left between them. CDR1 is ENHRY, CDR2 SYGVKD, per germline. The CDR3 length is 15 residues. The CDR3 protein is CAANPGTPSYNEQFF. Written as DNA, the CDR3 is TGTGCCGCGAACCCCGGGACTCCGTCCTACAATGAGCAGTTCTTC.

This clone was counted between two and nine times. The CDR3 sequence is CSAKGGGLNTEAFF. The CDR3 DNA follows: TGCAGCGCTAAAGGCGGAGGCCTAAACACTGAAGCTTTCTTT. V gene TRBV29-1 combines with J gene TRBJ1-1; no definite D call. V was shortened by 7 bases and J by 2 bases, with 17 bases between the two germline ends. The CDR3 has 14 amino acids. In germline, CDR1 is SQVTM, CDR2 ANQGSEA.

The J gene is TRBJ1-3, the V gene TRBV9; 8 nucleotides align to TRBD1. Trimming took 4 bases from V and 2 from J; bases not matched to a gene: 8. Germline CDR1 reads SGDLS; CDR2 reads YYNGEE. The CDR3 covers 16 residues. The CDR3: CASSSRQGMPGNTIYF. The CDR3, as DNA: TGTGCCAGCAGCTCTCGACAGGGGATGCCTGGAAACACCATATATTTT.

The chain combines TRBV5-6 with TRBJ2-2, with 7 positions matching TRBD1. Germline-derived CDR1 and CDR2 are SGHDT and YYEEEE. The CDR3 is 13 residues long. V trimming: 1 base; J trimming: 6 bases; junction bases outside the gene matches: 0. The CDR3 nucleotides read TGTGCCAGCAGCTTGACAGGGGCCGGGGAGCTGTTTTTT. Amino acid sequence: CASSLTGAGELFF.

This clone has more than one count but fewer than ten. This sequence joins TRBV10-3 and TRBJ1-1, with D unresolved. CDR1 is ENHRY, CDR2 SYGVKD, per germline. This CDR3 has 11 amino acids. Trimming took 10 bases from V and 2 from J, leaving 8 bases between them. The DNA for the CDR3 is TGTGCCACCGCCAAAAACACTGAAGCTTTCTTT. Its translation is CATAKNTEAFF.

The CDR3 DNA follows: TGCAGCGTTGCGACGGAGAAGGGGGGCTACACCTTC. Protein product: CSVATEKGGYTF. The chain joins TRBV29-1 to TRBJ1-2, with D possibly being TRBD1 (5 bases). Germline V gene sequence: CDR1 SQVTM, CDR2 ANQGSEA. The CDR3 runs 12 residues. V was cut by 4 bases and J by 8 bases, with 14 bases left in between.

The rearrangement links TRBV7-2 to TRBJ2-7; 7 positions match TRBD1. The J segment lost 0 bases and the V segment lost 6 bases, leaving 8 bases of the junction unmatched. Germline V gene data show CDR1 as SGHTA and CDR2 as FQGNSA. This CDR3 has 15 residues. The CDR3 region is CASRAGQESSYEQYF. DNA of the CDR3: TGTGCCAGCAGGGCAGGACAGGAGAGCTCCTACGAGCAGTACTTC. The full variable domain, with the rest looked up from reference TRBV7-2 and TRBJ2-7, is GAGVSQSPSNKVTEKGKDVELRCDPISGHTALYWYRQSLGQGLEFLIYFQGNSAPDKSGLPSDRFSAERTGGSVSTLTIQRTQQEDSAVYLCASRAGQESSYEQYFGPGTRLTVT.

CDR3 sequence (DNA): TGTGCCAGCTCCCGGACAGGGCTGAATTCACCCCTCCACTTT. Its protein is CASSRTGLNSPLHF. The rearrangement links TRBV9 to TRBJ1-6; 8 positions match TRBD1. Germline V CDR1 and CDR2: SGDLS, YYNGEE. This CDR3 region has 14 residues. Trimming removed 7 bases from V and 7 bases from J; junction bases left unmatched: 7.

The rearrangement uses TRBV28 and TRBJ2-7; TRBD1 matches 10 bases. This CDR3 is built from 15 residues. Trimming at V came to 6 bases and at J to 4 bases, leaving 9 bases not matched to a gene. CDR1 is MDHEN, CDR2 SYDVKM, per germline. CDR3 sequence: CASSNSGTGVYEQYF. CDR3 sequence (DNA): TGTGCCAGCAGCAACTCCGGGACAGGGGTGTACGAGCAGTACTTC.

This clone was observed a few times. Within the sample, other DNA sequences also encode this same CDR3. V and J are TRBV5-6 and TRBJ2-5; D is undetermined. With 2 bases removed from V and 5 bases from J, the gap between germline ends came to 4 bases. The CDR3 extends over 11 amino acids. Germline-derived CDR1 and CDR2 are SGHDT and YYEEEE. The CDR3, as DNA: TGTGCCAGCAGCTTATCCGAGACCCAGTACTTC. The encoded protein is CASSLSETQYF.

J is TRBJ1-1 and V is TRBV4-2; D is perhaps TRBD1 (6 bases). The CDR3 has 14 residues. V shed 3 bases and J shed 0 bases, with 8 bases lying between them. Germline V gene data show CDR1 as LGHNA and CDR2 as YNFKEQ. The CDR3, as DNA: TGTGCCAGCAGCCAGAGGGGGATGAACACTGAAGCTTTCTTT. Translation gives CASSQRGMNTEAFF.

This clone was found a few times. The rearrangement joins TRBV10-3 to TRBJ2-7; D could derive from TRBD1 or TRBD2 (5 bases each). The CDR3 consists of 14 residues. The V gene lost 3 bases and the J gene lost 3 bases, with 12 bases spanning the gap. The V gene's germline CDR1 is ENHRY and CDR2 SYGVKD. CDR3 sequence reads: CAISDGAGSYEQYF. The CDR3 nucleotides are TGTGCCATCAGTGACGGGGCGGGTAGCTACGAGCAGTACTTC.

This clone came up a few times. The chain employs TRBV5-1 and TRBJ1-6; D call uncertain. The CDR3 has 17 residues. Germline V CDR1 and CDR2: SGHRS, YFSETQ. The V end was cut by 4 bases, the J end by 7 bases, with 21 bases between. The CDR3 nucleotides read TGCGCCAGCAGCATGGATGTTGGAGGTTCGGGAAATTCACCCCTCCACTTT. Translating gives CASSMDVGGSGNSPLHF.

The sample holds a few counts of this clone. The chain employs TRBV10-3 and TRBJ1-2, with a possible D match to TRBD1 (5 bases). This CDR3 region has 15 residues. Trimming left V 1 base short and J 2 bases short, with 11 bases between. Germline CDR1 reads ENHRY; CDR2 reads SYGVKD. DNA of the CDR3: TGTGCCATCAGTGAGTTCCGGGACGGGAACTATGGCTACACCTTC. This gives the protein CAISEFRDGNYGYTF.

This clone was detected only a few times. This chain uses TRBV5-1 with TRBJ1-1; D not resolved. Germline CDR1 is SGHRS and CDR2 is YFSETQ. Trimming shortened V by 4 bases and J by 2 bases, and 18 bases separated the two germline ends. This CDR3 spans 16 amino acids. The DNA of the CDR3 is TGCGCCAGCAGCCCGGCCGTGGGGTGGGCAAACACTGAAGCTTTCTTT. Translating it yields CASSPAVGWANTEAFF.

The chain is built from TRBV6-5 and TRBJ1-1; the D is unclear. Trimming removed 5 bases from V and 5 bases from J, with 12 bases in between. Germline CDR1 is MNHEY and CDR2 is SVGAGI. The CDR3 spans 13 residues. The CDR3: CASSPVGLTEAFF. The CDR3 region has the DNA TGTGCCAGCAGTCCCGTCGGACTGACTGAAGCTTTCTTT.

The chain employs TRBV27 and TRBJ1-6; possibly TRBD1 for D (5 bases). V was pared by 5 bases and J by 7 bases, with 12 bases between. From germline, CDR1 is MNHEY and CDR2 SMNVEV (reference sequence). The CDR3 contains 14 residues. The CDR3 coding sequence is TGTGCCAGCAGTCCAGGGACGAAAAATTCACCCCTCCACTTT. Translating gives CASSPGTKNSPLHF.